Below are 19 T cell receptor beta chains sequenced from a single sample in a study of CD8+CD57+ T cells in acquired aplastic anemia (dated by TCRdb to the late 2010s). Data came from an Illumina HiSeq 2000. Genomic DNA served as template for TCR beta VDJ combination and CDR3 sequence profiling. TCRdb cleaned the public reads at Q25 with fastp, built clones with MiXCR and kept in-frame beta chains. Duplicate CDR3 protein sequences are folded into a single record with the most common DNA and genes. The sample records over 150,000 distinct CDR3 sequences, about 53% of which are singletons. The ten largest make up roughly 15% of the sample. The sequenced sample consisted of sorted CD4+, CD8+, or CD8+CD57+ T cells (not recorded which) from PBMCs. These receptors all come from a human donor in good health, serving as a control.

This clonotype was counted a single time. CDR3 protein: CASSLVGRTEKLFF. The CDR3 DNA sequence: TGTGCCAGCAGCTTAGTGGGGAGGACTGAAAAACTGTTTTTT. The V call is TRBV7-8, the J call TRBJ1-4, with no clear D. In germline, CDR1 is SGHVS, CDR2 FQNEAQ. This CDR3 is built from 14 residues. The V gene lost 1 base and the J gene lost 7 bases, with 10 bases spanning the gap. Full variable domain (remainder filled in from reference TRBV7-8 and TRBJ1-4): GAGVSQSPRYKVAKRGQDVALRCDPISGHVSLFWYQQALGQGPEFLTYFQNEAQLDKSGLPSDRFFAERPEGSVSTLKIQRTQQEDSAVYLCASSLVGRTEKLFFGSGTQLSVL.

The chain carries TRBV12-3 or TRBV12-4 and TRBJ1-2; D unresolved. CDR3 size: 13 residues. V was shortened by 6 bases and J by 5 bases, with 13 bases between the two germline ends. In DNA form, the CDR3 reads TGTGCCAGCAGCGCGGATCTGGTATATGGCTACACCTTC. Protein product: CASSADLVYGYTF.

The genes are TRBV29-1 and TRBJ1-1, with D unclear. The ends were cut back, 3 bases at V and 5 bases at J, with 7 bases in the middle. This CDR3 is built from 11 residues. CDR1 SQVTM and CDR2 ANQGSEA come from the germline V gene. The CDR3 DNA sequence: TGCAGCGTTGAGGGAAATACTGAAGCTTTCTTT. Residues: CSVEGNTEAFF.

In this sample, this clonotype turned up many times. The chain links TRBV7-2 to TRBJ2-5; D may be TRBD2 (5 bases). Germline V CDR1 and CDR2: SGHTA, FQGNSA. There are 13 residues in the CDR3. V was pared by 1 base and J by 5 bases, with 8 bases between. CDR3: CASSLGTRETQYF. As DNA, the CDR3 is TGTGCCAGCAGCTTAGGGACTCGGGAGACCCAGTACTTC.

This chain joins TRBV10-3 and TRBJ1-1; D is undetermined. The germline V gene encodes CDR1 ENHRY and CDR2 SYGVKD. This CDR3 has 13 amino acids. The germline V and J ends were trimmed by 5 bases and 6 bases, with 13 bases remaining between them. The CDR3 is CAISRTANAEAFF. The CDR3 DNA reads TGTGCCATCAGTAGGACGGCTAACGCTGAAGCTTTCTTT.

The sample holds a few counts of this clonotype. CDR3 DNA sequence: TGTGCCAGCAGCCAAGATGGACAGGAAAACACCGGGGAGCTGTTTTTT. This codes for CASSQDGQENTGELFF. The chain is built from TRBV9 and TRBJ2-2, with 7 bases matching TRBD1. Germline V gives CDR1 SGDLS, CDR2 YYNGEE. The J segment lost 2 bases and the V segment lost 4 bases, leaving 8 bases of the junction unmatched. This CDR3 region has 16 residues.

The sample holds a few counts of this clonotype. The V gene is TRBV18, the J gene TRBJ1-2; a possible D gene is TRBD1 (6 bases). V was pared by 5 bases and J by 1 base, with 11 bases between. This CDR3 spans 14 amino acids. Germline V gene lookup returns CDR1 KGHSH and CDR2 LQKENI. CDR3 sequence: CASSYREVNYGYTF. In DNA, the CDR3 is TGTGCCAGCTCATACAGGGAGGTTAACTATGGCTACACCTTC.

There are many counts of this clonotype. V is TRBV6-1 and J is TRBJ2-2; TRBD2 might be the D (6 bases). V was cut by 5 bases and J by 4 bases, with 8 bases left in between. This CDR3 contains 13 residues. Germline V lookup: CDR1 MNHNS, CDR2 SASEGT. CDR3: CASSRESTGELFF. For the CDR3, the DNA is TGTGCCAGCAGTCGGGAGTCCACCGGGGAGCTGTTTTTT.

The rearrangement uses TRBV20-1 and TRBJ1-4, with D perhaps TRBD1 (6 bases). This CDR3 region has 12 residues. Germline V gene data show CDR1 as DFQATT and CDR2 as SNEGSKA (reference sequence). Here the CDR3 DNA reads TGCAGCCTTAGGGGGGCGGGTGAAAAACTGTTTTTT. It yields the protein CSLRGAGEKLFF.

The rearrangement uses TRBV20-1 and TRBJ1-1; D gene ambiguous. Trimming removed 4 bases at V and 8 bases at J, with 20 bases between. The CDR3 totals 14 residues. CDR1 DFQATT and CDR2 SNEGSKA come from the germline V gene (reference sequence). DNA for the CDR3: TGCAGTGCTATAAGCGGGGTGGGTCCGAGAGAAGCTTTCTTT. Translation: CSAISGVGPREAFF.

In its sample, this clonotype was seen a few times. V gene TRBV24-1 combines with J gene TRBJ1-2, with 7 positions matching TRBD1. CDR3 length equals 13 residues. The germline V gene encodes CDR1 KGHDR and CDR2 SFDVKD. The ends lost 3 bases at V and 4 bases at J; junction bases unmatched: 1. The CDR3 nucleotides read TGTGCCACCAGTGATCCAGGGGGCTATGGCTACACCTTC. It translates to CATSDPGGYGYTF.

This clonotype was seen more than once but under ten times. This CDR3 reads CASSPLDGYTF. The DNA for the CDR3 is TGTGCCAGCTCACCTTTGGATGGCTACACCTTC. The chain joins TRBV18 to TRBJ1-2; D gene ambiguous. Looked up from germline, CDR1 is KGHSH and CDR2 is LQKENI. Deletions cut 3 bases from V and 6 bases from J, with 5 bases between. The CDR3 is 11 residues long.

This rearrangement joins TRBV12-5 to TRBJ1-5; the match to TRBD1 covers 8 bases. Germline-derived CDR1 and CDR2 are LGHNT and FRNRAP. CDR3 length: 13 residues. CDR3 bases: TGTGCCAGCGCCAGGACAGGGCATCAGCCCCAGCATTTT. It specifies CASARTGHQPQHF.

The table lists this clonotype with many counts. J is TRBJ2-3 and V is TRBV5-8, with TRBD1 identical over 7 bases. The CDR3 has 14 residues. CDR1 and CDR2 (germline): SGHTS, YDEGEE. J was trimmed by 5 bases and V by 1 base; bases with no gene match: 4. CDR3 loop: CASSLSRDRDTQYF. The CDR3 DNA is TGTGCCAGCAGCTTGAGTCGGGACAGAGATACGCAGTATTTT. The variable domain in full, with the rest retrieved from reference TRBV5-8 and TRBJ2-3, is EAGVTQSPTHLIKTRGQQATLRCSPISGHTSVYWYQQALGLGLQFLLWYDEGEERNRGNFPPRFSGRQFPNYSSELNVNALELEDSALYLCASSLSRDRDTQYFGPGTRLTVL.

The genes are TRBV24-1 and TRBJ1-6; D is unclear. CDR1 and CDR2 (germline): KGHDR, SFDVKD. The CDR3 contains 13 residues. V lost 6 bases and J lost 7, with 9 bases in between. Written as DNA, the CDR3 is TGTGCCACCAGTCCATCGGGGAATTCACCCCTCCACTTT. As protein: CATSPSGNSPLHF.

The chain links TRBV6-1 to TRBJ2-7, with D possibly TRBD1 on 6 matching bases. Trimming stripped 7 bases from V and 2 bases from J, with 12 bases between. The CDR3 loop spans 13 amino acids. In germline, CDR1 is MNHNS, CDR2 SASEGT. CDR3 sequence reads: CASTRTEAYEQYF. Written as DNA, the CDR3 is TGTGCCAGCACCCGGACAGAAGCCTACGAGCAGTACTTC.

The chain has TRBV5-1 and TRBJ2-7; no definite D call. Germline V lookup: CDR1 SGHRS, CDR2 YFSETQ. This CDR3 has 13 amino acids. With 1 base removed from V and 5 bases from J, the gap between germline ends came to 10 bases. As DNA, the CDR3 is TGCGCCAGCAGCTTGCCAGGTGGGAACGAGCAGTACTTC. Protein sequence: CASSLPGGNEQYF.

Regarding this clonotype: One end of the junction does not line up with germline, which may come from a read error. The V gene is TRBV9, the J gene TRBJ1-6; unclear D gene. This CDR3 spans 13 amino acids. Germline CDR1 reads SGDLS; CDR2 reads YYNGEE. CDR3 in DNA: TGTGCCAGCAGCGTAGGAGGTGGTCCACCCCTCCACTTC. Its protein product is CASSVGGGPPLHF. The complete variable domain, with remaining parts taken from reference TRBV9 and TRBJ1-6, reads DSGVTQTPKHLITATGQRVTLRCSPRSGDLSVYWYQQSLDQGLQFLIQYYNGEERAKGNILERFSAQQFPDLHSELNLSSLELGDSALYFCASSVGGGPPLHFGNGTRLTVT.

This clonotype has just a few counts. The chain combines TRBV7-2 with TRBJ2-6, with D possibly matching TRBD2 (6 bases). Trimming pared 5 bases from V and 2 bases from J, leaving 10 bases between. CDR3 size: 15 residues. Germline-derived CDR1 and CDR2 are SGHTA and FQGNSA. CDR3 in DNA: TGTGCCAGCAGCGAGGGGACTGCTGGGGCCAACGTCCTGACTTTC. It codes for CASSEGTAGANVLTF.